Described below is a single TCR beta chain sequence and its context. Its antigen is not identified. There are 13 residues in the CDR3. Trimming took off 7 bases at V and 1 base at J, with 10 bases between the two ends. CDR1 is LNHDA and CDR2 is SQIVND in the germline V gene (reference sequence). Original methodology: As immunoSEQ supplied junction-only sequences (without quality scores), filtering differed. Some clones are missing from TCRdb's copy, which holds only in-frame ones; the method was immunoSEQ multiplex PCR. The DNA gave D and trimming, while V, J and clone size come from that table. The table has more than 200,000 clones, 60% to 70% seen once. These data are taken from a study of shared clonotypes between healthy human individuals. General observations from the study: In having few donors, the study represented limited genetic and exposure-history diversity. In general, naive subsets displayed greater estimated richness than memory subsets did.

The chain combines TRBV19 with TRBJ1-2; no clear D. Material for sequencing was memory CD4+ T cells sorted from blood. Subset defined: CD45RA-negative fraction. This clonotype originated in a man aged 30 to 39 in good health. CDR3 residues: CASNSAINYGYTF. CDR3 coding DNA: TGTGCCAGTAACTCGGCTATTAACTATGGCTACACCTTC.